What follows are 25 T cell receptor beta chains derived from one specimen sequenced in a study of blood T cell repertoires in COVID-19. TCRdb's copy holds only in-frame clones and misses some; the assay was immunoSEQ multiplex PCR. Of about 260,000 clones in the sample, about 89% are singletons; the top ten hold approximately 2.2%. Input material: peripheral blood. The receptors come from a woman aged 45-65 years with acute or convalescent COVID-19.

The chain couples TRBV6-5 to TRBJ2-7; TRBD2 aligns across 8 bases. The germline CDR1 and CDR2 sequences are MNHEY and SVGAGI. The V gene end was trimmed by 7 bases and the J gene end by 2 bases; junction bases not matched to a gene: 7. CDR3 length: 14 residues. The CDR3 reads CASTQLAGTYEQYF. CDR3 DNA sequence: TGTGCCAGCACCCAGTTAGCGGGGACCTACGAGCAGTACTTC.

The chain employs TRBV4-2 and TRBJ2-7; TRBD2 agrees at 7 bases. CDR1 is LGHNA and CDR2 is YNFKEQ in the germline V gene. This CDR3 has 16 amino acids. Germline trimming cut 0 bases from V and 1 base from J; bases unmatched to any gene: 6. The chain's CDR3 is CASSQDGLAESYEQYF. The CDR3 region has the DNA TGTGCCAGCAGCCAAGATGGGCTAGCGGAGTCCTACGAGCAGTACTTC.

V and J are TRBV7-2 and TRBJ2-1, with TRBD2 matching over 11 bases. J gave up 7 bases and V 6 bases, and 17 bases lay outside the gene matches. CDR1 is SGHTA and CDR2 is FQGNSA in the germline V gene. The CDR3 has 18 residues. The chain's CDR3 is CASRPTSGRFFSWNEQFF. The CDR3 nucleotides are TGTGCCAGCAGGCCTACTAGCGGGAGATTTTTTTCGTGGAATGAGCAGTTCTTC.

The rearrangement uses TRBV28 and TRBJ1-5; TRBD1 matches 7 bases. The CDR3 sequence is 12 residues long. Germline V gene sequence: CDR1 MDHEN, CDR2 SYDVKM. With V trimmed by 7 bases and J by 5 bases, 2 bases remained unmatched. CDR3 sequence (DNA): TGTGCCAGCACCGACAGGGATCAGCCCCAGCATTTT. Translated, it gives CASTDRDQPQHF.

This clone showed up just once. The chain couples TRBV5-6 to TRBJ2-3; no clear D. Trimming took 0 bases from V and 4 from J, leaving 9 bases between them. CDR1 is SGHDT, CDR2 YYEEEE, per germline. The CDR3 contains 14 residues. DNA of the CDR3: TGTGCCAGCAGCTTGGGAGGTTTGCCAGATACGCAGTATTTT. Its protein product is CASSLGGLPDTQYF.

J is TRBJ1-3 and V is TRBV6-6; 8 positions match TRBD1. This CDR3 region has 14 residues. V shed 7 bases and J 6 bases; nucleotides not matched to a gene: 8. Looked up from germline, CDR1 is MNHNY and CDR2 is SVGAGI (reference sequence). As DNA, the CDR3 is TGTGCCAGCATCGATTTGACAGGGGAAAACACCATATATTTT. Its protein product is CASIDLTGENTIYF.

The V gene is TRBV5-6, the J gene TRBJ1-5, with TRBD1 as a possible D gene (6 bases). The CDR3 loop spans 15 amino acids. CDR1 is SGHDT, CDR2 YYEEEE, per germline. The V end was cut by 3 bases, the J end by 0 bases, with 10 bases between. The CDR3 sequence is CASSSGQHSNQPQHF. In DNA, the CDR3 is TGTGCCAGCAGCTCCGGACAGCATAGCAATCAGCCCCAGCATTTT.

CDR3 sequence reads: CASNQRTSGYTGELFF. CDR3 DNA: TGTGCCAGCAACCAAAGGACTAGCGGGTACACCGGGGAGCTGTTTTTT. The gene calls are TRBV5-6 and TRBJ2-2; 11 nucleotides align to TRBD2. The germline gives CDR1 SGHDT, CDR2 YYEEEE. There are 16 residues in the CDR3. V dropped 6 bases and J dropped 3; count of bases not matched to a gene: 7.

The genes are TRBV6-5 and TRBJ1-1, with 8 positions matching TRBD1. V lost 2 bases, J lost 2 bases, and 7 bases stayed unmatched. This CDR3 has 16 residues. Germline assignment: CDR1 MNHEY and CDR2 SVGAGI. Written as DNA, the CDR3 is TGTGCCAGCAGTTACGGCGGGACAGGAGCTAACACTGAAGCTTTCTTT. Protein product: CASSYGGTGANTEAFF.

V is TRBV30 and J is TRBJ2-1; 9 bases fit TRBD2. The V segment lost 0 bases and the J segment 3 bases; nucleotides outside the gene matches: 3. Germline values: CDR1 GTSNPN, CDR2 SVGIG (reference sequence). This CDR3 spans 15 amino acids. This CDR3 reads CAWSVPSGIYNEQFF. CDR3 nucleotide sequence: TGTGCCTGGAGTGTACCTAGCGGGATCTACAATGAGCAGTTCTTC.

The V and J genes are TRBV5-4 and TRBJ1-1, with 9 bases identical to TRBD1. The germline CDR1 and CDR2 sequences are SGHNT and YYREEE (reference sequence). The CDR3 is 16 amino acids. The junction had 6 bases not matched to a gene; V was cut back by 3 bases and J by 0 bases. CDR3 protein: CASSSGTGPMNTEAFF. CDR3 DNA sequence: TGTGCCAGCAGCTCCGGGACAGGGCCAATGAACACTGAAGCTTTCTTT.

The rearrangement links TRBV3-1 (or the pseudogene TRBV3-2) to TRBJ1-6, with no clear D. Trimming stripped 1 base from V and 8 bases from J, with 9 bases between. Per the germline V gene, CDR1 is LGHDT and CDR2 is YNNKEL (reference sequence). This CDR3 spans 14 amino acids. This chain's CDR3 is CASSQGFGDSPLHF. CDR3 nucleotide sequence: TGTGCCAGCAGCCAAGGCTTTGGAGATTCACCCCTCCACTTT.

The V and J genes are TRBV20-1 and TRBJ2-1; D is possibly TRBD2 (6 bases). This CDR3 contains 15 residues. The V and J ends lost 3 bases and 7 bases respectively, with 19 bases between them. CDR1 and CDR2 from the germline V gene are DFQATT and SNEGSKA (reference sequence). CDR3 nucleotides: TGCAGTGCTAGTAGGGGTTCGGGAGTTCCTAATGAGCAGTTCTTC. Protein sequence: CSASRGSGVPNEQFF.

The table lists this clone with a count of one. The chain combines TRBV27 with TRBJ1-5; perhaps TRBD1 as D (6 bases). Germline lookup yields CDR1 MNHEY and CDR2 SMNVEV (reference sequence). The CDR3 has 14 amino acids. V lost 4 bases to trimming and J lost 3 bases, with 10 bases between them. CDR3 amino acids: CASSSQGSNQPQHF. Here the CDR3 DNA reads TGTGCCAGCAGTTCACAGGGTTCCAATCAGCCCCAGCATTTT.

The chain uses TRBV28 and TRBJ1-1; a possible D gene is TRBD1 (5 bases). CDR1 is MDHEN and CDR2 is SYDVKM in the germline V gene. Between the trimmed V and J ends, which lost 3 bases and 1 base, there was a span of 18 bases. The CDR3 consists of 17 residues. The CDR3 here is CASSLYGGHYRNTEAFF. DNA of the CDR3: TGTGCCAGCAGTTTGTATGGCGGACATTATCGGAACACTGAAGCTTTCTTT.

The chain recombines TRBV5-1 with TRBJ1-1, with TRBD1 identical over 9 bases. The length of the CDR3 is 15 residues. V trimming: 0 bases; J trimming: 4 bases; junction bases outside the gene matches: 4. Germline-derived CDR1 and CDR2 are SGHRS and YFSETQ. The CDR3 region is CASSLGDREGTEAFF. CDR3 bases: TGCGCCAGCAGCTTGGGGGACAGGGAGGGCACTGAAGCTTTCTTT. The whole variable domain, remainder taken from reference TRBV5-1 and TRBJ1-1, is KAGVTQTPRYLIKTRGQQVTLSCSPISGHRSVSWYQQTPGQGLQFLFEYFSETQRNKGNFPGRFSGRQFSNSRSEMNVSTLELGDSALYLCASSLGDREGTEAFFGQGTRLTVV.

The V call is TRBV7-9, the J call TRBJ1-5, with TRBD1 matching over 7 bases. CDR3 length: 18 amino acids. Germline values: CDR1 SEHNR, CDR2 FQNEAQ (reference sequence). J was trimmed by 0 bases and V by 10 bases; bases with no gene match: 18. The CDR3 region is CANIMADRESYSNQPQHF. The CDR3 DNA is TGTGCCAACATTATGGCCGACAGGGAGAGTTATAGCAATCAGCCCCAGCATTTT.

The genes are TRBV29-1 and TRBJ2-7, with D perhaps TRBD1 (5 bases). V lost 7 bases to trimming and J lost 0 bases, with 10 bases between them. Germline CDR1 is SQVTM and CDR2 is ANQGSEA. This CDR3 has 12 amino acids. CDR3 amino acids: CSGTTVSYEQYF. CDR3 sequence (DNA): TGCAGCGGAACGACAGTCTCCTACGAGCAGTACTTC.

The J gene is TRBJ1-1, the V gene TRBV11-3; possible D gene TRBD1, 5 bases. CDR1 is SGHNT, CDR2 YENEEA, per germline. Trimming shortened V by 1 base and J by 4 bases, and 10 bases separated the two germline ends. CDR3 length equals 14 residues. CDR3 amino acids: CASSLATVSTEAFF. The CDR3 DNA is TGTGCCAGCAGCTTAGCGACAGTGAGCACTGAAGCTTTCTTT.

The chain combines TRBV11-2 with TRBJ2-7, with 8 bases matching TRBD2. The CDR3 consists of 15 residues. In germline, CDR1 is SGHAT, CDR2 FQNNGV. V trimming: 6 bases; J trimming: 2 bases; junction bases outside the gene matches: 9. CDR3 in amino acids: CASRSLAANTYEQYF. The CDR3 DNA reads TGTGCCAGCAGATCACTAGCGGCGAACACCTACGAGCAGTACTTC.

The genes are TRBV19 and TRBJ2-3; no firm D call. The CDR3 consists of 16 residues. Looked up from germline, CDR1 is LNHDA and CDR2 is SQIVND (reference sequence). The V end was cut by 1 base, the J end by 5 bases, with 16 bases between. CDR3 sequence: CASSIGPTRVKDTQYF. In DNA, the CDR3 is TGTGCCAGTAGTATAGGCCCGACTCGGGTGAAAGATACGCAGTATTTT.

V gene TRBV19 combines with J gene TRBJ2-1; the match to TRBD2 covers 10 bases. CDR3 length: 15 amino acids. Unmatched junction bases numbered 9, after V lost 3 bases and J lost 10 bases. Germline V gene lookup returns CDR1 LNHDA and CDR2 SQIVND (reference sequence). The CDR3, as DNA: TGTGCCAGTAGTATGTCGCTAGCGGGAGAAGGAGAGCAGTTCTTC. It codes for CASSMSLAGEGEQFF.

The chain has TRBV19 and TRBJ1-6; the D gene is possibly TRBD1 (5 bases). Germline V gene data show CDR1 as LNHDA and CDR2 as SQIVND (reference sequence). The CDR3 spans 13 residues. V shed 11 bases and J shed 10 bases, with 18 bases lying between them. CDR3 sequence (DNA): TGTGCCTCCCGTGACGGGGGTCGGTCACCCCTCCACTTT. Protein: CASRDGGRSPLHF.

This chain links TRBV5-4 with TRBJ2-1; 8 bases are shared with TRBD2. There are 15 residues in the CDR3. Germline CDR1 reads SGHNT; CDR2 reads YYREEE (reference sequence). Germline trimming cut 4 bases from V and 2 bases from J; bases unmatched to any gene: 5. The chain's CDR3 is CASSTSGGAYNEQFF. The CDR3 DNA reads as TGTGCCAGCAGCACCAGCGGGGGCGCCTACAATGAGCAGTTCTTC.

The chain combines TRBV21-1 with TRBJ1-2; the D call in the table, TRBD1, was not verified against the DNA. TRBV21-1 is labeled a pseudogene. The CDR3 sequence is 14 residues long. The CDR3 nucleotides are TGTGCCAGCAGCAAAAAAACAGGGAACTATGGCTACACCTTC. Its protein product is CASSKKTGNYGYTF.